Described below is a single T cell receptor (beta chain) sequence and its context. The CDR3 sequence is 17 residues long. The V and J ends lost 4 bases and 4 bases respectively, with 20 bases between them. Germline V CDR1 and CDR2: SGHVS, FQNEAQ. When the RNA was reverse transcribed, random hexamers were used with an input of 0.5 to 1 ug. One entry per CDR3 protein results from TCRdb running MiXCR on the immunoSEQ multiplex PCR reads. The top ten clones hold 0.087% of a sample with some 180,000 distinct CDR3 sequences, roughly 90% of them seen once. The data belong to a study of CD8 T cells in Susac syndrome.

This chain joins TRBV7-8 and TRBJ2-4, with D possibly TRBD1 on 6 matching bases. Sequencing was performed on CD4+ T cells from PBMCs. The clonotype originates from a human donor with Susac syndrome. The CDR3 sequence is CASSSSGTPERKNIQYF. The CDR3 nucleotides are TGTGCCAGCAGCTCGTCGGGGACACCAGAAAGAAAAAACATTCAGTACTTC.